What follows are 2 T cell receptor beta chains derived from one specimen sequenced in a study of blood T cell repertoires in COVID-19. Generated by immunoSEQ multiplex PCR, the TCRdb table keeps only in-frame clones and is missing some. Among around 250,000 clones listed, approximately 80% were seen once. The source material was peripheral blood. The receptors were gathered from a man aged 30-40 years who had recovered from COVID-19.

The chain recombines TRBV2 with TRBJ2-7; 7 bases match TRBD1. Germline V gene data show CDR1 as SNHLY and CDR2 as FYNNEI. After removal of 6 bases from V and 3 bases from J, the junction contained 5 bases not matched to a gene. This CDR3 is 13 amino acids long. The CDR3 here is CASSPDRYYEQYV. For the CDR3, the DNA is TGTGCCAGCAGCCCGGACAGGTACTACGAGCAGTACGTC.

The J gene is TRBJ1-6, the V gene TRBV5-6, with 10 bases fitting TRBD1. V was pared by 4 bases and J by 9 bases, with 4 bases of the junction left unmatched. From germline, CDR1 is SGHDT and CDR2 YYEEEE. The CDR3 has 14 residues. The CDR3 loop reads CASSVGQGFSPLHF. The CDR3 region has the DNA TGTGCCAGCAGCGTGGGACAGGGGTTTTCACCCCTCCACTTT.